These 10 T cell receptor beta chains originate from one sample sequenced in a study of response to subunit inactivated influenza vaccine. Using its own MiXCR run on the RT-PCR reads, TCRdb lists one record per CDR3 protein. Of fewer than 550,000 distinct CDR3 sequences in the sample, roughly 23% were seen once. The sample consisted of CD4+ T cells sorted from PBMCs, taken roughly 5 days after vaccination. The receptor set was obtained from a man between 45 and 60 years old who received an inactivated influenza vaccine.

The V and J genes are TRBV5-1 and TRBJ1-6; D possibly corresponds to TRBD1 (6 bases). The CDR3 length is 15 residues. V was shortened by 7 bases and J by 5 bases, with 16 bases between the two germline ends. The germline V gene has CDR1 SGHRS and CDR2 YFSETQ. CDR3: CASRLAGQNNSPLHF. The CDR3 DNA sequence: TGCGCCAGCCGCCTAGCGGGACAAAATAATTCACCCCTCCACTTT. Based on the CDR3 plus reference TRBV5-1 and TRBJ1-6, the full variable domain is KAGVTQTPRYLIKTRGQQVTLSCSPISGHRSVSWYQQTPGQGLQFLFEYFSETQRNKGNFPGRFSGRQFSNSRSEMNVSTLELGDSALYLCASRLAGQNNSPLHFGNGTRLTVT.

This clonotype was seen only a few times. The chain links TRBV29-1 to TRBJ2-3; tentatively, D is TRBD1 or TRBD2 (5 bases each). Germline lookup yields CDR1 SQVTM and CDR2 ANQGSEA. CDR3 length: 16 residues. V lost 3 bases to trimming and J lost 0 bases, with 16 bases between them. The CDR3 region is CSVDARWGSSTDTQYF. The CDR3 nucleotides are TGCAGCGTTGACGCCAGGTGGGGGTCTAGCACAGATACGCAGTATTTT.

V usage is TRBV20-1 and J usage is TRBJ1-4; D remains ambiguous. The germline gives CDR1 DFQATT, CDR2 SNEGSKA (reference sequence). Trimming took off 1 base at V and 9 bases at J, with 15 bases between the two ends. The CDR3 runs 14 residues. The CDR3 sequence is CSARALRPPQKLFF. The CDR3 DNA reads TGCAGTGCTAGAGCCCTGAGGCCTCCCCAAAAACTGTTTTTT.

V usage is TRBV7-8 and J usage is TRBJ2-6; D gene uncertain. CDR3 length: 16 amino acids. The ends were cut back, 5 bases at V and 0 bases at J, with 11 bases in the middle. The germline V gene has CDR1 SGHVS and CDR2 FQNEAQ. CDR3 sequence: CASSHGRSSGANVLTF. The CDR3 DNA follows: TGTGCCAGCAGCCACGGACGGAGCTCTGGGGCCAACGTCCTGACTTTC.

V usage is TRBV14 and J usage is TRBJ2-1; the match to TRBD2 covers 9 bases. Germline CDR1 SGHDN, CDR2 FVKESK. The CDR3 totals 18 residues. The V and J ends lost 3 bases and 3 bases, in that order; junction bases with no gene match: 12. The DNA for the CDR3 is TGTGCCAGCAGCCAGATGGGGTCTAGCGGGACCCGCTACAATGAGCAGTTCTTC. Protein: CASSQMGSSGTRYNEQFF. The full variable domain, in which reference TRBV14 and TRBJ2-1 provide the parts outside the CDR3, is EAGVTQFPSHSVIEKGQTVTLRCDPISGHDNLYWYRRVMGKEIKFLLHFVKESKQDESGMPNNRFLAERTGGTYSTLKVQPAELEDSGVYFCASSQMGSSGTRYNEQFFGPGTRLTVL.

This sequence joins TRBV15 and TRBJ2-5, with D perhaps TRBD1 (5 bases). V was shortened by 10 bases and J by 1 base, with 13 bases between the two germline ends. The CDR3 spans 13 residues. CDR1 LNHNV and CDR2 YYDKDF come from the germline V gene (reference sequence). The CDR3 is CAIQPTVQETQYF. The DNA of the CDR3 is TGTGCCATCCAACCGACAGTCCAAGAGACCCAGTACTTC.

This clonotype was recorded a few times. The chain is built from TRBV9 and TRBJ2-1; 9 nucleotides line up with TRBD2. CDR1 and CDR2 from the germline V gene are SGDLS and YYNGEE. V lost 6 bases and J lost 7; bases outside the gene matches: 14. The CDR3 covers 16 residues. In DNA form, the CDR3 reads TGTGCCAGCAACATAGGAGGGGCTAGCGGGATGAATGAGCAGTTCTTC. This translates into CASNIGGASGMNEQFF. The whole variable domain, filled in from reference TRBV9 and TRBJ2-1, reads DSGVTQTPKHLITATGQRVTLRCSPRSGDLSVYWYQQSLDQGLQFLIQYYNGEERAKGNILERFSAQQFPDLHSELNLSSLELGDSALYFCASNIGGASGMNEQFFGPGTRLTVL.

The sample holds a few counts of this clonotype. V usage is TRBV9 and J usage is TRBJ2-5; D call uncertain. V lost 0 bases and J 5 bases, leaving 14 bases between the germline ends. CDR1 is SGDLS, CDR2 YYNGEE, per germline. The CDR3 is 15 residues long. The chain's CDR3 is CASSVGAGRRETQYF. The CDR3 region has the DNA TGTGCCAGCAGCGTAGGGGCAGGTCGTCGTGAGACCCAGTACTTC.

The chain couples TRBV20-1 to TRBJ2-5, with 7 bases fitting TRBD1. Germline V lookup: CDR1 DFQATT, CDR2 SNEGSKA (reference sequence). CDR3 length: 14 amino acids. J was trimmed by 5 bases and V by 2 bases; bases with no gene match: 8. Here the CDR3 reads CSARPPTGVETQYF. CDR3 coding DNA: TGCAGTGCTAGACCACCCACAGGGGTTGAGACCCAGTACTTC.

V is TRBV14 and J is TRBJ2-3; tentative D call: TRBD1 (6 bases). The ends were cut back, 4 bases at V and 0 bases at J, with 14 bases in the middle. The germline V gene encodes CDR1 SGHDN and CDR2 FVKESK. This CDR3 region has 16 residues. The CDR3 DNA is TGTGCCAGCAGCCCGCGGACAGTTTATAGCACAGATACGCAGTATTTT. It encodes CASSPRTVYSTDTQYF.